This TCR beta chain appears in the sequencing data of a study of blood T cell repertoires in COVID-19 (dated by TCRdb to between 2020 and 2021). Background for the entire study: Collaborator samples came from the United States, Italy and Spain and covered acute and convalescent phases of COVID-19. The prospective study material was composed of cDNA or gDNA derived from T cells, B-cell-depleted T cells, or PBMCs. Samples came from the ongoing ImmuneRACE study (first 160 participants) plus 1,254 subjects from 6 global collaborators. The repertoires were made available in a free public database intended to serve as a resource for research on the immune response to SARS-CoV-2. The dataset comprised deeply sampled blood TCRbeta repertoires from subjects exposed to, actively infected with, or recovered from COVID-19. Where HLA class I and class II types were available, the types were taken from metadata supplied by the sample provider, not from assay-based typing. Nearly every sample came with metadata listing a de-identified subject ID, COVID-19 status, age in years and sex.

General study outcomes and caveats: The quantity of clinical and demographic metadata differed by source and by participant and was supplied without curation.

This clone was seen once. Its antigen has not been determined. No much larger clone exists at a distance of one base, and base qualities are not known. One collaborating source in Seattle enrolled patients during active infection and followed them longitudinally through the course of disease. Each collaborating institution followed its own protocols to collect whole blood in K2EDTA tubes. For TCRbeta analysis, collaborator samples were shipped as frozen whole blood, as isolated PBMCs, or as DNA extracted from either sample type. Germline trimming amounts to 8 bases on V and 5 bases on J, with 11 as the count of junction bases outside the gene matches. Measured from the cysteine to the phenylalanine, the CDR3 is 14 residues long. Just CDR3 DNA is preserved here, 42 bases in frame from base 1. The germline V gene (reference sequence) supplies CDR1 MNHEY and CDR2 SMNVEV. TCRbeta CDR3 regions were amplified from genomic DNA using the immunoSEQ Assay, a bias-controlled multiplex PCR. In the original analysis: The number of nucleated cells in each sample was estimated from the amplification of reference gene primers within the assay. To quantify the absolute abundance of each unique TCRbeta CDR3 rearrangement, sequence reads were collapsed and filtered. For each sample, productive Simpson clonality was calculated as the square root of Simpson's diversity index across productive rearrangements. Imported from immuneACCESS, the table was reduced by TCRdb to in-frame sequences with V and J called. These copies leave out some clones; in studies compared against another copy, an unresolved V gene accounts for under half, and the cause of the remainder is not known. D and trimming come from the DNA, and the V and J calls and clone size come from that table. The sample table shows some 200,000 clones, and about 82% are seen once. Approximately 0.99% of the sample is held by the ten biggest clonotypes.

Recombination linked TRBV27 to TRBJ1-1; 7 central bases correspond to TRBD1. Sample: peripheral blood. This sequence was found in a man between 60 and 70 years old with COVID-19, enrolled during active disease. The CDR3 here reads CASYPPTGWTEAFF. The sequence in DNA is TGTGCCAGCTACCCCCCGACAGGGTGGACTGAAGCTTTCTTT.